This entry concerns a single T cell receptor beta chain. This clonotype was seen only once. The antigen this receptor binds is unknown. Base qualities are not at hand, and no much larger clone is one base apart. A lone read offers only weak evidence. This record comes from a study of CD8 T cells in Susac syndrome (dated by TCRdb to the late 2010s). Background for the entire study: Repertoire sequencing was used to test whether CD8+ T cell activation and differentiation in Susac syndrome was antigen driven. The study compared CD8+ T cell repertoire clonality among about a dozen healthy donors, about 14 Susac syndrome patients and fewer than 19 multiple sclerosis patients.

High-throughput TCR beta sequencing profiled peripheral blood CD8+ and CD4+ T cells from healthy donors, Susac syndrome patients and multiple sclerosis patients. Multiple sclerosis controls were treatment-naive patients with stable or active relapsing-remitting disease fulfilling revised McDonald criteria. Bulk CD8+ and CD4+ T cells were purified by magnetic negative isolation, whereas CD8+ TEMRA cells were enriched by FACS. Blood was drawn into EDTA tubes, processed within 24 hours, and PBMCs were isolated by density gradient centrifugation. PBMCs intended for TCR sequencing were cryopreserved in liquid nitrogen and were subsequently thawed in a 37 degrees C water bath. A purity of at least 90% was achieved for sorted or isolated CD4+, CD8+ and CD8+ TEMRA cells. What the research found in general, with its limitations: The study acknowledged that relatively few individuals were included in the TCR sequencing and HLA analysis.

RNA was extracted using the RNeasy kit, and roughly 0.5 to 1 ug of the RNA was reverse transcribed with random hexamers. TCR beta CDR3 regions were amplified with the immunoSEQ multiplex PCR assay covering 54 Vbeta and 13 Jbeta segments. PCR amplification bias was corrected using a synthetic template baseline for primer optimization and computational correction. Per the source publication's procedure: Reads were annotated to V, D and J genes according to IMGT and were analyzed with immunoSEQ Analyzer, with only productive sequences retained. Clonality was calculated as one minus the Shannon entropy normalized by log2 of the number of productive unique sequences. For each patient and control, public and private clones were evaluated within the 100 most prevalent clones. Clones were defined as Susac-specific when absent from the healthy and MS cohorts, from approximately 970 published viral clones and from other ImmuneACCESS disease sequences. The public reads were reprocessed in TCRdb via fastp at Q25 and MiXCR, keeping in-frame beta chains. When rows share a CDR3 protein, they turn into one entry using the most common DNA and genes. The V and J calls and clone size come from TCRdb's table, not from the authors' own analysis. In this sample the table shows 69,000 or so distinct CDR3 sequences, about 94% of which occur a single time. The top ten clones comprise less than 0.65% of the sample.

The CDR3 runs 16 residues from the cysteine to the phenylalanine. CDR3 DNA only is kept here, 48 bases in frame from base 1. After removal of 3 bases from V and 2 bases from J, the junction retains 8 bases not matched to a gene. CDR1 and CDR2, per the germline V gene (reference sequence), are PRHDT and FYEKMQ. This receptor was taken from a human donor with multiple sclerosis. The chain uses TRBV13 and TRBJ2-7; 9 bases in the middle match TRBD2. The specimen was CD8+ T cells from PBMCs. The CDR3 reads as follows: CASSFGGLAGTYEQYF. The nucleotide sequence is given as TGTGCCAGCAGCTTTGGGGGGCTAGCGGGAACCTACGAGCAGTACTTC.